The rows below give T cell receptor beta chains drawn from one sample of a study of cytomegalovirus exposure and HLA in healthy donors. Clones were read by immunoSEQ multiplex PCR, and TCRdb kept only the in-frame ones, dropping some. The sample yields some 130,000 clones, approximately 80% seen once. Specimen: PBMCs. The receptors stem from a man aged 18 to 30 in good health and CMV-seronegative. CDR3s include the opening cysteine and the closing phenylalanine or tryptophan. The D gene is left open where the match is weak. Rows give clone size only sometimes, using once, few, many, or a class for an expanded clone.

size,D,length,J,V,DNA,CDR3
NA,NA,19,TRBJ2-6,TRBV19,TGTGCCAGTAGTATAGTGAGTTCCGCAGGTCTCCTTCGGGCCAACGTCCTGACTTTC,CASSIVSSAGLLRANVLTF
medium-sized,TRBD2,16,TRBJ2-1,TRBV4-2,TGTGCCAGCAGCCAACGGGAGGGAGACTATGACAATGAGCAGTTCTTC,CASSQREGDYDNEQFF
NA,NA,13,TRBJ2-7,TRBV5-1,TGCGCCAGCAGCCCGACTGAGTCCTACGAGCAGTACTTC,CASSPTESYEQYF
once,TRBD2,14,TRBJ2-1,TRBV10-1,TGCGCCAGCACCCCGGGACTAGCGGGAGCTGAGCAGTTCTTC,CASTPGLAGAEQFF
NA,TRBD1,17,TRBJ2-7,TRBV15,TGTGCCACCAGCAGAAAGTCTGGGACAGGGTACTCGGGCGAGCAGTACTTC,CATSRKSGTGYSGEQYF
NA,NA,12,TRBJ1-3,TRBV11-2,TGTGCCAGCAGCTCGGAGGGAAACACCATATATTTT,CASSSEGNTIYF
NA,NA,13,TRBJ2-2,TRBV18,TGTGCCAGCTCACCACCCGACACCGGGGAGCTGTTTTTT,CASSPPDTGELFF
NA,TRBD2,15,TRBJ2-1,TRBV10-3,TGTGCCATCAGTCTAGCGGGAGGGCCGGGGAATGAGCAGTTCTTC,CAISLAGGPGNEQFF
NA,TRBD2,16,TRBJ2-1,TRBV7-3,TGTGCCAGCAGCTTAACGGCTAGCGGGGCATACAATGAGCAGTTCTTC,CASSLTASGAYNEQFF
NA,TRBD1,14,TRBJ1-5,TRBV6-1,TGTGCCAGCAGTGGACAGGGGGCGGGTCAGCCCCAGCATTTT,CASSGQGAGQPQHF
NA,TRBD2,15,TRBJ2-1,TRBV19,TGTGCCAGTATGACTAGCGGAGGGCACCCCACCGGGCAGTTCTTC,CASMTSGGHPTGQFF
once,TRBD2,15,TRBJ2-7,TRBV15,TGTGCCACCGCCCGAGGTGTAGCGGGAGCCTACGAGCAGTACTTC,CATARGVAGAYEQYF
NA,NA,15,TRBJ1-1,TRBV4-3,TGCGCCAGCAGCCAGGCACCGGGGGATCTCGCTGAAGCTTTCTTT,CASSQAPGDLAEAFF
NA,TRBD2,16,TRBJ2-1,TRBV6-1,TGTGCCAGCAGTGATCGGACTAGCGGAAAGGGCAATGAGCAGTTCTTC,CASSDRTSGKGNEQFF
NA,NA,14,TRBJ2-5,TRBV5-8,TGTGCCAGCAGCTTGGAACCCGGGAGAGAGACCCAGTACTTC,CASSLEPGRETQYF
NA,TRBD1,13,TRBJ1-2,TRBV2,TGTGCCAGCTCCCGGGACAGGGTAGGTGGCTACACCTTC,CASSRDRVGGYTF
NA,TRBD2,15,TRBJ2-1,TRBV7-3,TGTGCCAGCAGCCCCCGGCGGGAGGGCTACAATGAGCAGTTCTTC,CASSPRREGYNEQFF
NA,TRBD1,16,TRBJ2-4,TRBV27,TGTGCCAGCAGTCCATGGACAGGGCAGGCCAAAAACATTCAGTACTTC,CASSPWTGQAKNIQYF